These 20 T cell receptor beta chains share one sample of origin, sequenced in a study of blood T cell repertoires in COVID-19. Generated by immunoSEQ multiplex PCR, the TCRdb table keeps only in-frame clones and is missing some. The sample contains about 29,000 clones, 84% of which appear only once. The sequenced sample consisted of peripheral blood. The source of these receptors is a man older than 75 with active COVID-19.

V and J are TRBV12-3 or TRBV12-4 and TRBJ2-3; unclear D gene. V was cut by 3 bases and J by 2 bases, with 3 bases left in between. The CDR3 is 12 amino acids. The CDR3 nucleotides read TGTGCCAGCAGTTTTAACACAGATACGCAGTATTTT. Protein product: CASSFNTDTQYF.

The chain has TRBV6-6 and TRBJ2-1; 12 bases agree with TRBD2. Germline CDR1 MNHNY, CDR2 SVGAGI (reference sequence). Losses at the gene ends were 2 bases for V and 8 bases for J; bases not matched to a gene: 7. The CDR3 has 16 residues. The CDR3 DNA sequence: TGTGCCAGCAGTTACGAAGCTAGCGGGAGGGTGCATGAGCAGTTCTTC. Translation: CASSYEASGRVHEQFF.

The chain is built from TRBV30 and TRBJ2-3; TRBD2 matches 9 bases. V was clipped by 3 bases and J by 1 base; unmatched bases: 8. Per the germline V gene, CDR1 is GTSNPN and CDR2 is SVGIG (reference sequence). The CDR3 is 16 residues long. CDR3: CAWRRGGGPGTDTQYF. The CDR3 nucleotides are TGTGCCTGGAGGCGCGGGGGGGGACCAGGCACAGATACGCAGTATTTT. The full variable domain, with the rest looked up from reference TRBV30 and TRBJ2-3, is SQTIHQWPATLVQPVGSPLSLECTVEGTSNPNLYWYRQAAGRGLQLLFYSVGIGQISSEVPQNLSASRPQDRQFILSSKKLLLSDSGFYLCAWRRGGGPGTDTQYFGPGTRLTVL.

The table lists this clone with a count of one. The V gene is TRBV5-1, the J gene TRBJ2-6, with 11 bases lining up with TRBD1. Germline CDR1 is SGHRS and CDR2 is YFSETQ. With V trimmed by 0 bases and J by 2 bases, 4 bases remained unmatched. The CDR3 covers 18 residues. Written as DNA, the CDR3 is TGCGCCAGCAGCTTGGGTGGGACAGGGGGTGCTGGGGCCAACGTCCTGACTTTC. Amino acids: CASSLGGTGGAGANVLTF. The whole variable domain, filled in from reference TRBV5-1 and TRBJ2-6, reads KAGVTQTPRYLIKTRGQQVTLSCSPISGHRSVSWYQQTPGQGLQFLFEYFSETQRNKGNFPGRFSGRQFSNSRSEMNVSTLELGDSALYLCASSLGGTGGAGANVLTFGAGSRLTVL.

J is TRBJ1-6 and V is TRBV6-6; TRBD1 aligns across 8 bases. Trimming removed 4 bases from V and 5 bases from J; junction bases left unmatched: 4. Germline CDR1 reads MNHNY; CDR2 reads SVGAGI (reference sequence). The CDR3 extends over 15 amino acids. CDR3 coding DNA: TGTGCCAGCAGTTGGACAGGGCGGGATAATTCACCCCTCCACTTT. As protein: CASSWTGRDNSPLHF.

The chain links TRBV5-1 to TRBJ2-3; TRBD2 matches 10 bases. Germline V gives CDR1 SGHRS, CDR2 YFSETQ. After removal of 6 bases from V and 0 bases from J, the junction contained 4 bases not matched to a gene. The CDR3 covers 15 residues. The CDR3 nucleotides read TGCGCCAGCACCCCTAGCGGGGGTAGCACAGATACGCAGTATTTT. As protein: CASTPSGGSTDTQYF.

This sequence joins TRBV5-4 and TRBJ2-7; D might be TRBD2 (5 bases). V was shortened by 0 bases and J by 5 bases, with 12 bases between the two germline ends. The germline V gene encodes CDR1 SGHNT and CDR2 YYREEE (reference sequence). This CDR3 is built from 14 residues. The CDR3 coding sequence is TGTGCCAGCAGCTTGGAACTAGTTAACGACGAGCAGTACTTC. This encodes CASSLELVNDEQYF.

The chain recombines TRBV30 with TRBJ1-1; D perhaps matches TRBD1 (5 bases). Trimming removed 3 bases at V and 9 bases at J, with 11 bases between. The germline V gene encodes CDR1 GTSNPN and CDR2 SVGIG (reference sequence). CDR3 length: 11 residues. The DNA for the CDR3 is TGTGCCTGGAGCGGGGGGGTCCAAGCTTTCTTT. The encoded protein is CAWSGGVQAFF.

J is TRBJ1-5 and V is TRBV19, with a possible D match to TRBD1 (5 bases). In germline, CDR1 is LNHDA, CDR2 SQIVND (reference sequence). The V gene lost 3 bases and the J gene lost 5 bases, with 8 bases spanning the gap. This CDR3 has 13 residues. CDR3 in amino acids: CASSISGDQPQHF. The CDR3 nucleotides read TGTGCCAGTAGTATCTCGGGGGATCAGCCCCAGCATTTT.

The chain uses TRBV15 and TRBJ1-2, with 12 bases matching TRBD1. This CDR3 has 16 residues. CDR1 and CDR2 from the germline V gene are LNHNV and YYDKDF (reference sequence). V shed 2 bases and J 7 bases; nucleotides not matched to a gene: 8. The CDR3 protein is CATSRTRDRGRRGYTF. In nucleotides, the CDR3 is TGTGCCACCAGCAGAACCCGGGACAGGGGGCGGCGTGGCTACACCTTC.

V is TRBV3-1 (or the pseudogene TRBV3-2) and J is TRBJ2-2, with 7 bases aligning to TRBD1. V lost 1 base to trimming and J lost 0 bases; unmatched junction nucleotides: 2. From germline, CDR1 is LGHDT and CDR2 YNNKEL (reference sequence). The CDR3 has 16 residues. The CDR3: CASSQGGTANTGELFF. In nucleotides, the CDR3 is TGTGCCAGCAGCCAAGGGGGGACAGCGAACACCGGGGAGCTGTTTTTT.

V and J are TRBV5-1 and TRBJ2-5; 8 nucleotides align to TRBD1. CDR1 is SGHRS and CDR2 is YFSETQ in the germline V gene. CDR3 length: 15 amino acids. The trim removed 0 bases at V and 9 bases at J, leaving 10 bases unmatched. The CDR3 nucleotides are TGCGCCAGCAGCTTGGAACCGGGACAGGTCCGTGCCCAGTACTTC. Amino acid sequence: CASSLEPGQVRAQYF.

This clone appeared a few times. V usage is TRBV5-1 and J usage is TRBJ1-4; 7 nucleotides align to TRBD1. Unmatched junction bases numbered 8, after V lost 4 bases and J lost 5 bases. This CDR3 has 15 amino acids. Germline V gene sequence: CDR1 SGHRS, CDR2 YFSETQ. DNA of the CDR3: TGCGCCAGCAGCATCGGACAGGTCTCGAATGAAAAACTGTTTTTT. Encoded protein: CASSIGQVSNEKLFF.

Only one count was recorded for this clone. The chain links TRBV12-3 or TRBV12-4 to TRBJ1-2, with D hard to call. CDR3 length: 13 amino acids. Trimming left V 4 bases short and J 2 bases short, with 8 bases between. The CDR3 sequence is CASSSGSNYGYTF. The CDR3 DNA sequence: TGTGCCAGCAGTTCCGGGAGCAACTATGGCTACACCTTC.

V is TRBV11-2 and J is TRBJ1-6; 8 bases are shared with TRBD1. The CDR3 is made up of 15 amino acids. The trim removed 0 bases at V and 7 bases at J, leaving 2 bases unmatched. Per germline, CDR1 SGHAT and CDR2 FQNNGV. Here the CDR3 DNA reads TGTGCCAGCAGCTTAGAGAACAGGGGGAATTCACCCCTCCACTTT. It translates to CASSLENRGNSPLHF.

In this sample, this clone turned up once. This rearrangement joins TRBV10-3 to TRBJ2-7; D ambiguous. Trimming left V 6 bases short and J 1 base short, with 4 bases between. The germline V gene has CDR1 ENHRY and CDR2 SYGVKD. The CDR3 consists of 11 residues. The CDR3 sequence is CAISPSYEQYF. Written as DNA, the CDR3 is TGTGCCATCAGCCCTTCCTACGAGCAGTACTTC.

This chain connects TRBV19 to TRBJ2-5, with 8 bases that match TRBD1. The CDR3 spans 16 residues. Losses at the gene ends were 5 bases for V and 3 bases for J; bases not matched to a gene: 11. The germline V gene has CDR1 LNHDA and CDR2 SQIVND (reference sequence). CDR3 DNA: TGTGCCAGTAGTCTGCCCAGGGGGCAGGTTGAAGAGACCCAGTACTTC. Protein sequence: CASSLPRGQVEETQYF.

V is TRBV5-1 and J is TRBJ2-1; 7 nucleotides agree with TRBD2. The J segment lost 0 bases and the V segment lost 3 bases, leaving 3 bases of the junction unmatched. From germline, CDR1 is SGHRS and CDR2 YFSETQ. The CDR3 covers 15 residues. For the CDR3, the DNA is TGCGCCAGCAGCTCTAGCGGTAGCTCCTACAATGAGCAGTTCTTC. Its protein product is CASSSSGSSYNEQFF.

The rearrangement joins TRBV18 to TRBJ1-2; maybe TRBD1 (5 bases). The germline gives CDR1 KGHSH, CDR2 LQKENI. The CDR3 is made up of 13 amino acids. The V gene lost 4 bases and the J gene lost 13 bases, with 19 bases spanning the gap. CDR3 amino acids: CASSLQGHAPSTF. The CDR3 nucleotides are TGTGCCAGCTCACTGCAAGGACACGCCCCGTCCACCTTC.

The chain is built from TRBV9 and TRBJ2-3; 10 bases are a match to TRBD2. The CDR3 totals 16 residues. From germline, CDR1 is SGDLS and CDR2 YYNGEE. V trimming: 4 bases; J trimming: 1 base; junction bases outside the gene matches: 6. In DNA form, the CDR3 reads TGTGCCAGCAGCATCCCCGGGACTAGCGGCACAGATACGCAGTATTTT. It yields the protein CASSIPGTSGTDTQYF.